This TCR beta chain was observed in a study of T-cell memory formation after mild COVID-19 (dated by TCRdb to the early 2020s). Broadly, across the study: TCR sequence clusters from the two donors were largely donor specific. Two young, previously healthy adult volunteers, one female and one male, were included in the cohort. T-cell clones expanding and contracting after mild COVID-19 in two donors were tracked by longitudinal TCRalpha and TCRbeta repertoire sequencing. Broad study findings and their caveats: Clones contracting from day 15 to 85 had balanced CD4/CD8 phenotypes, while a second wave expanding from day 15 to 37 was biased towards CD4+. SARS-CoV-2 specificity of the second-wave clones peaking on day 37 was not confirmed. Some responding clones were found in pre-infection memory, which suggests that pre-existing cross-reactive memory T cells took part in the SARS-CoV-2 response. Contracting CD4+ clones were found mainly in CM and EM memory subsets, while CD8+ clones were enriched in EMRA. Only two mild cases were covered by the study, and larger cohorts that include severe cases with pre-infection samples were considered necessary.

As concerns this clonotype: Its target antigen remains unknown. Per-base quality was not reported, and no clone a single base away is much larger than it.

The reads were generated on an Illumina NovaSeq 6000. Using 5'RACE with constant-segment primers, TCRalpha and TCRbeta cDNA libraries were constructed, with sample barcodes and unique molecular identifiers added in the process. Trizol reagent was used to extract RNA from every sample. The libraries were amplified in two PCR steps, and the second step added a second sample barcode and Illumina TruSeq adapters. Sequencing of the libraries was done on an Illumina NovaSeq, producing 2 x 150 bp paired-end reads. Under the source paper's analysis protocol: The reads were demultiplexed and collapsed into UMI-guided consensus sequences using migec v1.2.7. Using mixcr v2.1.11, the UMI consensuses were aligned to TRA and TRB V and J templates and assembled into clonotypes. Clonotypes were classified as expanded or contracted when called significant by both edgeR and NoisET, with noise models trained on biological replicates. edgeR calls used a false discovery rate-adjusted p below 0.01 and a log2 fold-change threshold of 1. PCA with hierarchical clustering of max-normalized trajectories of the 1000 most abundant clonotypes was used as exploratory dynamics analysis. The CD4 or CD8 phenotype of responding clones was assigned using the separately sequenced CD4+ and CD8+ repertoires. TCRdb handled the public reads itself, with Q25 trimming in fastp and clone calling in MiXCR, and kept productive beta chains. Duplicate CDR3 protein sequences are folded into a single record with the most common DNA and genes. The V and J calls follow TCRdb's processing rather than the paper's. This sample holds about 350,000 distinct CDR3 sequences; over 13% were observed only once. Less than 25% of the sample is taken by the ten largest.

PBMCs were isolated by Ficoll-Paque density gradient centrifugation. The sequenced material came from PBMCs or a T cell subset sorted from them (not recorded which). The sequence derives from a man in his late teens or twenties who had mild COVID-19 (a few samples of this study predate the infection). The sample titles of this study are shuffled in the database, so cell type and time point are left out; the donor was told from shared clones.

The DNA is TGCGCCAGCAGCTTGGAAGGGGAAGAGACCCAGTACTTC. Its amino acids are CASSLEGEETQYF. The sequence links TRBV5-1 to TRBJ2-5; 5 matching bases give a weak D call of TRBD1. Reading the germline V gene gives CDR1 SGHRS and CDR2 YFSETQ. The CDR3 goes from the cysteine to the phenylalanine over 13 residues. CDR3 DNA only is kept here, 39 bases in frame from base 1. The junction carries 6 bases between V and J, which are trimmed by 0 bases and 3 bases respectively.